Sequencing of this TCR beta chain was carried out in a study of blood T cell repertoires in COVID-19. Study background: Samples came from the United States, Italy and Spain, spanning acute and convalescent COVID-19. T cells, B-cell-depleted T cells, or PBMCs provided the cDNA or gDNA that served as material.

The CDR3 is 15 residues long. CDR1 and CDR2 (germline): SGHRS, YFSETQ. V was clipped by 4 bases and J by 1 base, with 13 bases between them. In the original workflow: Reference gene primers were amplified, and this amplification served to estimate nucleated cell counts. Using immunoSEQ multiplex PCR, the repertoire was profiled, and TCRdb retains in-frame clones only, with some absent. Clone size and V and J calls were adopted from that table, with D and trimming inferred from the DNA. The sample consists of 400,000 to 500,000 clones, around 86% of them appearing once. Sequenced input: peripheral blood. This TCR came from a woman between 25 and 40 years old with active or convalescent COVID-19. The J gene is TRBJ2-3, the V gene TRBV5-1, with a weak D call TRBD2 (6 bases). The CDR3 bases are TGCGCCAGCAGCCCGAACCCTAGCGGCACAGATACGCAGTATTTT. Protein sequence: CASSPNPSGTDTQYF. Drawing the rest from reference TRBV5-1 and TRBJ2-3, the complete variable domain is KAGVTQTPRYLIKTRGQQVTLSCSPISGHRSVSWYQQTPGQGLQFLFEYFSETQRNKGNFPGRFSGRQFSNSRSEMNVSTLELGDSALYLCASSPNPSGTDTQYFGPGTRLTVL.